Here is one T cell receptor (beta chain) with its context. Its antigen is undetermined. The record originates from a study of CD8+ T cells in alopecia areata. Study at large: For 6 to 18 months, tofacitinib was taken, and 6 months off drug followed.

Study-level results: In scalp, tofacitinib significantly decreased clonality and expanded CD8+ clones among the top 100. In lesional scalp, particularly from alopecia totalis/universalis, clonality was higher than in normal scalp.

Deletions cut 4 bases from V and 12 bases from J, with 11 bases between. This CDR3 region has 11 residues. Germline assignment: CDR1 SGHRS and CDR2 YFSETQ. RNA extraction was followed by reverse transcription into cDNA, which acted as the sequencing template. Method: immunoSEQ multiplex PCR; TCRdb's copy keeps in-frame clones and lacks some. The sample consists of about 76,000 clones, approximately 66% of them appearing once. The treatment is: oral pan-JAK inhibitor, 5-10 mg twice daily. The J gene is TRBJ2-1, the V gene TRBV5-1; D ambiguous. Sequenced material: CD8+ T cells sorted from blood, taken at week 24, from a patient treated with tofacitinib. The sequence derives from a human donor with alopecia areata. The CDR3 coding sequence is TGCGCCAGCAGCCTCACAACCGTGCAGTTCTTC. It yields the protein CASSLTTVQFF. The complete variable domain, with remaining parts taken from reference TRBV5-1 and TRBJ2-1, reads KAGVTQTPRYLIKTRGQQVTLSCSPISGHRSVSWYQQTPGQGLQFLFEYFSETQRNKGNFPGRFSGRQFSNSRSEMNVSTLELGDSALYLCASSLTTVQFFGPGTRLTVL.